The text below deals with one T cell receptor (beta chain). Its antigen is not known. This sample was taken from a study of cytomegalovirus exposure and HLA in healthy donors. For the study at large: Earlier work reported 100 million or so unique TCR beta sequences from about 180 million T cells.

The PCR made use of 60 Vbeta and 13 Jbeta primers. Sequenced by immunoSEQ multiplex PCR; TCRdb stores in-frame clones only, minus some. In the table there are 200,000 or so clones, 80% to 85% of which are singletons. Study conclusions and caveats: Sequencing probably produced one cluster of sequence variants that were highly shared.

V was trimmed by 5 bases and J by 0 bases, leaving 14 bases between them. Germline lookup yields CDR1 SGHVS and CDR2 FNYEAQ. This CDR3 has 16 residues. This receptor was identified in a woman younger than 30 in good health and CMV-seropositive. The rearrangement joins TRBV7-6 to TRBJ1-3; D ambiguous. Material for sequencing was PBMCs. This CDR3 reads CASSPRVGSSGNTIYF. The DNA for the CDR3 is TGTGCCAGCAGCCCCCGGGTGGGGAGCTCTGGAAACACCATATATTTT.